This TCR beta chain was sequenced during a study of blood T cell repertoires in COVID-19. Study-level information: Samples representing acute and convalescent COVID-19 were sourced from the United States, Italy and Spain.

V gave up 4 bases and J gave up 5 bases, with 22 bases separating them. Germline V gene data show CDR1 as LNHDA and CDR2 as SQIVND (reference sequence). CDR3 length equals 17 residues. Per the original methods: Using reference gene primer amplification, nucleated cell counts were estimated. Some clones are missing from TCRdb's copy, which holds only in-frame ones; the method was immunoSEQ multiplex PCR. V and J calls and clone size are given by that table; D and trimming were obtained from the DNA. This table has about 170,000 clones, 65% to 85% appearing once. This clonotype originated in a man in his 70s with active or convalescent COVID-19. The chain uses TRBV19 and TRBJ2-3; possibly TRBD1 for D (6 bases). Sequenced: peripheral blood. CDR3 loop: CASSNGWGQDKRDTQYF. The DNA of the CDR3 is TGTGCCAGTAGTAATGGTTGGGGGCAGGACAAAAGAGATACGCAGTATTTT.